This T cell receptor beta chain was identified during a study of cytomegalovirus exposure and HLA in healthy donors. The wider study: When 350 to 500 donors were genotyped, roughly 78% of them were found to fall in the Caucasian-associated ancestry cluster. Study findings and constraints: In vitro experiments confirmed that three CMV-associated chains were specific for CMV antigens.

The PCR was carried out with 60 Vbeta primers and 13 Jbeta primers. Assay used: immunoSEQ multiplex PCR; TCRdb lists only in-frame clones, some missing. Seen here are approximately 76,000 clones, approximately 57% observed once, and the top ten hold about 5.7%. This clone showed up just once. Its target is not known. The junction does not match germline at one end; this may be a read error. Germline V gene lookup returns CDR1 SGHTA and CDR2 FQGNSA. The CDR3 loop spans 13 amino acids. This TCR was recovered from a man aged 30-40 years in good health and CMV-seropositive. The specimen was PBMCs. The chain is built from TRBV7-2 and TRBJ1-5; a possible D gene is TRBD1 (5 bases). The CDR3 DNA follows: TGTGCCAGCAGCTCTGACAGCAATCAGCCCCAGCACTTT. This codes for CASSSDSNQPQHF.